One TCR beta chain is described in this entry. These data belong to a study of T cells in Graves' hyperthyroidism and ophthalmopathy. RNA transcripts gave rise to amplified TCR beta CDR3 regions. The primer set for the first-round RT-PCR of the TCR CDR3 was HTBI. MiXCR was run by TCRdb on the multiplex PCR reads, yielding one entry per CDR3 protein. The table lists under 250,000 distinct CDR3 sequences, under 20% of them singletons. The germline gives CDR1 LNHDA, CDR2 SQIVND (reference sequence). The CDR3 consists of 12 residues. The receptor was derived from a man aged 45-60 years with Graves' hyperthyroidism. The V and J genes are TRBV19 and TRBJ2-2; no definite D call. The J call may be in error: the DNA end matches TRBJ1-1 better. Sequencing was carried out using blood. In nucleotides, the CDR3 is TGTGCCAGTAGTATGGCAGGACTTGGAGCTTTCTTT. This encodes CASSMAGLGAFF.